These T cell receptor beta chains were read from a single sample in a study of response to subunit inactivated influenza vaccine. TCRdb processed the RT-PCR reads anew with MiXCR; each CDR3 protein has one entry. This table has around 520,000 distinct CDR3 sequences, about 25% appearing once. This material consisted of CD4+ T cells sorted from PBMCs, taken roughly 5 days after vaccination. These receptors originate from a middle-aged man who received an inactivated influenza vaccine. Each CDR3 is given with its conserved first and last residue. The D gene is left open where the match is weak. Part of the rows lack a size; the others show once, few, many or a class for expanded clones.

size: .
J: TRBJ2-7
V: TRBV6-2/TRBV6-3
D: TRBD2
CDR3: CASSPAGAGSYEQYF
DNA: TGTGCCAGCAGTCCAGCGGGGGCCGGCTCCTACGAGCAGTACTTC

size: .
J: TRBJ1-5
V: TRBV7-9
D: .
CDR3: CASSTGGVQPQHF
DNA: TGTGCCAGCAGCACCGGGGGGGTGCAGCCCCAGCATTTT

size: .
J: TRBJ2-7
V: TRBV27
D: .
CDR3: CASSKGRQSVSYEQYF
DNA: TGTGCCAGCAGTAAGGGCCGACAGAGCGTATCCTACGAGCAGTACTTC

size: .
J: TRBJ1-2
V: TRBV18
D: .
CDR3: CASSPLVQGVIVTHTF
DNA: TGTGCCAGCTCACCCCTAGTGCAGGGTGTAATCGTGACCCACACCTTC

size: .
J: TRBJ2-5
V: TRBV29-1
D: .
CDR3: CSVAAGPQETQYF
DNA: TGCAGCGTTGCTGCAGGGCCCCAAGAGACCCAGTACTTC

size: .
J: TRBJ1-5
V: TRBV27
D: .
CDR3: CASSVGGWGPQHF
DNA: TGTGCCAGCAGTGTGGGAGGCTGGGGGCCCCAGCATTTT

size: many
J: TRBJ2-7
V: TRBV5-1
D: .
CDR3: CASSFGASYEQYF
DNA: TGCGCCAGCAGCTTCGGCGCATCCTACGAGCAGTACTTC

size: few
J: TRBJ2-1
V: TRBV5-1
D: .
CDR3: CASSFRIYNEQFF
DNA: TGCGCCAGCAGCTTCCGGATATACAATGAGCAGTTCTTC

size: few
J: TRBJ2-5
V: TRBV4-2
D: TRBD1
CDR3: CASSPGTEQETQYF
DNA: TGTGCCAGCAGCCCCGGGACAGAACAAGAGACCCAGTACTTC

size: .
J: TRBJ2-3
V: TRBV5-4
D: TRBD2
CDR3: CASTISGKGGDTQYF
DNA: TGTGCCAGCACCATTAGCGGGAAGGGTGGAGATACGCAGTATTTT

size: .
J: TRBJ1-2
V: TRBV5-1
D: .
CDR3: CASSLGGSGGYTF
DNA: TGCGCCAGCAGCTTGGGGGGATCTGGCGGCTACACCTTC

size: few
J: TRBJ2-1
V: TRBV20-1
D: TRBD2
CDR3: CSATTLPLAGAYNEQFF
DNA: TGCAGTGCCACCACCTTGCCACTAGCGGGGGCCTACAATGAGCAGTTCTTC

size: few
J: TRBJ1-5
V: TRBV12-3/TRBV12-4
D: .
CDR3: CASSLADGSPQHF
DNA: TGTGCCAGCAGTTTAGCAGACGGTTCACCCCAGCATTTT

size: few
J: TRBJ2-5
V: TRBV12-3/TRBV12-4
D: TRBD2
CDR3: CASSFASGAQETQYF
DNA: TGTGCCAGCAGTTTCGCTAGCGGGGCCCAAGAGACCCAGTACTTC

size: few
J: TRBJ1-2
V: TRBV20-1
D: TRBD1
CDR3: CSAQGGQGSYGYTF
DNA: TGCAGTGCCCAGGGGGGACAGGGGAGCTATGGCTACACCTTC

size: few
J: TRBJ1-3
V: TRBV12-3/TRBV12-4
D: .
CDR3: CASRDSYGPHSGNTIYF
DNA: TGTGCCAGCAGGGACAGCTACGGGCCCCACTCTGGAAACACCATATATTTT

size: few
J: TRBJ2-1
V: TRBV7-2
D: .
CDR3: CASTLTPSEQFF
DNA: TGTGCCAGCACACTTACCCCCTCTGAGCAGTTCTTC

size: few
J: TRBJ1-6
V: TRBV7-2
D: .
CDR3: CASSLVTAKYSPLHF
DNA: TGTGCCAGCAGCTTAGTGACAGCGAAGTATTCACCCCTCCACTTT

size: once
J: TRBJ2-5
V: TRBV7-8
D: .
CDR3: CASSLEPGIETQYF
DNA: TGTGCCAGCAGCTTAGAACCAGGGATAGAGACCCAGTACTTC

size: .
J: TRBJ2-7
V: TRBV4-3
D: TRBD2
CDR3: CASSQELAGGSYEQYF
DNA: TGCGCCAGCAGCCAAGAATTGGCGGGGGGTTCTTACGAGCAGTACTTC

size: .
J: TRBJ1-1
V: TRBV12-3/TRBV12-4
D: TRBD1
CDR3: CASRLDRGYTEAFF
DNA: TGTGCCAGCAGACTCGACAGGGGGTACACTGAAGCTTTCTTT

size: .
J: TRBJ2-3
V: TRBV4-2
D: TRBD2
CDR3: CASSQASGDGTDTQYF
DNA: TGTGCCAGCAGCCAAGCTAGCGGGGATGGCACAGATACGCAGTATTTT

size: .
J: TRBJ1-6
V: TRBV6-5
D: .
CDR3: CASSYSRGTMNSPLHF
DNA: TGTGCCAGCAGTTACTCCCGGGGGACGATGAATTCACCCCTCCACTTT

size: few
J: TRBJ1-1
V: TRBV4-3
D: .
CDR3: CASSPGGAPWDTEAFF
DNA: TGCGCCAGCAGCCCTGGAGGGGCTCCTTGGGACACTGAAGCTTTCTTT

size: .
J: TRBJ2-7
V: TRBV7-2
D: .
CDR3: CASSLGWGYEQYF
DNA: TGTGCCAGCAGCTTAGGGTGGGGTTACGAGCAGTACTTC

size: .
J: TRBJ1-3
V: TRBV6-1
D: .
CDR3: CASSETPDVGNTIYF
DNA: TGTGCCAGCAGTGAAACCCCGGACGTTGGAAACACCATATATTTT

size: few
J: TRBJ2-1
V: TRBV4-3
D: .
CDR3: CASSQESRLARNEQFF
DNA: TGCGCCAGCAGCCAAGAAAGTCGGCTAGCGAGAAATGAGCAGTTCTTC

size: few
J: TRBJ2-5
V: TRBV6-5
D: .
CDR3: CASSYRDPSETQYF
DNA: TGTGCCAGCAGTTACCGGGACCCATCGGAGACCCAGTACTTC